This record looks at one TCR beta chain sequence and its context. Its antigen is as yet unknown. These data are taken from a study of post-analysis software for immune sequencing data. Study-wide findings and caveats: Comparison of patients with controls showed a handful of TRBV segments more frequent in patients, TRBV5-6, TRBV5-1 and TRBV20-1 among them. Controls' normalized Chao1 diversity significantly exceeded that of multiple sclerosis patients.

Losses at the gene ends were 7 bases for V and 8 bases for J; bases not matched to a gene: 8. The length of the CDR3 is 13 residues. Germline V CDR1 and CDR2: SGHRS, YFSETQ. Each TCR beta cDNA library carried unique molecular identifiers. TCRdb re-called the PCR reads through MiXCR, storing one row per CDR3 protein. In the table there are around 250,000 distinct CDR3 sequences, 30% to 45% of which are singletons. Input material: blood. This receptor was taken from a girl under 18 with multiple sclerosis. The gene calls are TRBV5-1 and TRBJ1-4; 7 bases are shared with TRBD1. CDR3 DNA: TGCGCCAGCTCGGCGACAGGGAACGAAAAACTGTTTTTT. It is translated as CASSATGNEKLFF. Supplemented by reference TRBV5-1 and TRBJ1-4, the full variable domain reads KAGVTQTPRYLIKTRGQQVTLSCSPISGHRSVSWYQQTPGQGLQFLFEYFSETQRNKGNFPGRFSGRQFSNSRSEMNVSTLELGDSALYLCASSATGNEKLFFGSGTQLSVL.